The 6 T cell receptor beta chains given below trace back to one sample, sequenced in a study of OX40 agonist ivuxolimab in advanced cancers. Produced via immunoSEQ multiplex PCR; TCRdb's table is partial and in-frame only. The sample has around 59,000 clones, about 89% seen once. The sample was CD4+ or CD8+ T cells sorted from blood, taken in a trial of the OX40 agonist ivuxolimab. The receptor source for this set is an adult with an advanced solid tumor such as melanoma, head and neck, liver or kidney cancer.

The gene calls are TRBV30 and TRBJ2-3; 9 bases are a match to TRBD2. The CDR3 extends over 17 amino acids. Losses at the gene ends were 3 bases for V and 1 base for J; bases not matched to a gene: 11. The germline V gene encodes CDR1 GTSNPN and CDR2 SVGIG (reference sequence). CDR3 bases: TGTGCCTGGAGCCCAGGGTACAGGACTAGCGGCACAGATACGCAGTATTTT. It translates to CAWSPGYRTSGTDTQYF.

The rearrangement joins TRBV9 to TRBJ1-4; possible D gene TRBD1, 5 bases. The CDR3 totals 15 residues. Trimming shortened V by 4 bases and J by 5 bases, and 15 bases separated the two germline ends. Per germline, CDR1 SGDLS and CDR2 YYNGEE. CDR3 nucleotide sequence: TGTGCCAGCAGCTCTACATTAAACAGGAATGAAAAACTGTTTTTT. This sequence encodes CASSSTLNRNEKLFF.

The gene calls are TRBV6-5 and TRBJ2-7; 7 nucleotides line up with TRBD2. This CDR3 has 13 amino acids. Looked up from germline, CDR1 is MNHEY and CDR2 is SVGAGI. Trimming removed 5 bases from V and 3 bases from J; junction bases left unmatched: 4. CDR3 amino acids: CASSLADYYEQYF. The CDR3 DNA reads TGTGCCAGCAGTCTAGCGGACTACTACGAGCAGTACTTC.

The chain carries TRBV6-6 and TRBJ1-1; no clear D gene. CDR1 is MNHNY and CDR2 is SVGAGI in the germline V gene (reference sequence). The CDR3 spans 11 residues. The V end was cut by 5 bases, the J end by 2 bases, with 3 bases between. The CDR3 bases are TGTGCCAGCAGTCGAAACACTGAAGCTTTCTTT. This gives the protein CASSRNTEAFF.

The rearrangement joins TRBV5-1 to TRBJ2-2; D gene unclear. V lost 8 bases and J lost 0, with 14 bases in between. CDR3 length equals 15 residues. Germline-derived CDR1 and CDR2 are SGHRS and YFSETQ. This CDR3 reads CASSPEPPNTGELFF. The CDR3 DNA reads as TGCGCCAGTAGCCCGGAACCCCCGAACACCGGGGAGCTGTTTTTT.

This clone was detected only a few times. The CDR3 sequence: CASSPLWGTGGVSEQYF. Written as DNA, the CDR3 is TGTGCCAGCAGCCCCTTGTGGGGGACAGGCGGGGTATCCGAGCAGTACTTC. The chain links TRBV7-2 to TRBJ2-7; the match to TRBD1 covers 8 bases. The germline gives CDR1 SGHTA, CDR2 FQGNSA. The CDR3 runs to 17 residues. The V gene end was trimmed by 5 bases and the J gene end by 6 bases; junction bases not matched to a gene: 18.